This record concerns one T cell receptor (beta chain) sequence. Original processing methods: Amplification of reference gene primers was used by the study to estimate nucleated cell counts. Assay used: immunoSEQ multiplex PCR; TCRdb lists only in-frame clones, some missing. Clone size and the V and J calls come from that table; the DNA yielded D and trimming. The sample includes approximately 40,000 clones, more than 70% of them seen just once. This sample is drawn from a study of blood T cell repertoires in COVID-19. Study as a whole: The study drew acute and convalescent COVID-19 samples from the United States, Italy and Spain. T cells, B-cell-depleted T cells, or PBMCs provided the cDNA or gDNA that served as material.

The V end lost 5 bases, the J end lost 5 bases, and 12 bases lay between the germline ends. The CDR3 sequence is 13 residues long. Germline lookup yields CDR1 KGHSH and CDR2 LQKENI. The J gene is TRBJ2-5, the V gene TRBV18, with a tentative D call TRBD1 (6 bases). The origin of this receptor is a human donor in a cohort sampled during active COVID-19. The sample was peripheral blood. CDR3 nucleotides: TGTGCCAGCTCAGCAGGGGCGGATGAGACCCAGTACTTC. As protein: CASSAGADETQYF.